The rows below give T cell receptor beta chains drawn from one sample of a study of blood T cell repertoires in COVID-19. Using immunoSEQ multiplex PCR, the repertoire was profiled, and TCRdb retains in-frame clones only, with some absent. Of roughly 220,000 clones listed, about 87% are singletons. Sequenced: PBMCs or T cells enriched from blood (not recorded which). The receptors originated from a woman between 25 and 40 years old who had recovered from COVID-19. The CDR3 runs from the conserved cysteine through the conserved F or W. D genes are given only for firm matches. Clone size is given for some rows only: seen once, a few or many times, or a class if the clone is expanded.

-	TRBD2	TRBV15	TRBJ2-1	CATRGLAGGNEQFF	TGTGCCACCAGGGGACTAGCGGGGGGGAATGAGCAGTTCTTC
-	TRBD1	TRBV2	TRBJ2-7	CASSEPSSDRGGDEQYF	TGTGCCAGCAGTGAGCCTTCATCGGACAGGGGAGGCGACGAGCAGTACTTC
once	-	TRBV27	TRBJ2-7	CASSPSGRAYEQYF	TGTGCCAGCAGTCCGTCAGGTCGCGCCTACGAGCAGTACTTC
-	TRBD1	TRBV15	TRBJ1-5	CATSTDRGLQPQHF	TGTGCCACCAGCACCGACAGGGGCCTACAGCCCCAGCATTTT
once	TRBD1	TRBV5-4	TRBJ2-3	CATTPIQGADTQYF	TGTGCCACCACACCAATACAGGGGGCAGATACGCAGTATTTT
once	-	TRBV11-2	TRBJ1-1	CASSIIGDISTEAFF	TGTGCCAGCAGTATTATCGGGGACATTAGTACTGAAGCTTTCTTT
-	-	TRBV19	TRBJ1-2	CASSLLPGSINYGYTF	TGTGCCAGTAGTCTCCTCCCAGGCAGTATTAACTATGGCTACACCTTC
-	-	TRBV4-3	TRBJ2-1	CASSQDRTGVGFEQFF	TGCGCCAGCAGCCAAGATAGAACGGGGGTAGGTTTTGAGCAGTTCTTC
once	-	TRBV6-5	TRBJ1-6	CASSYQGTLHF	TGTGCCAGCAGTTACCAGGGCACCCTCCACTTT
once	-	TRBV14	TRBJ1-6	CASSQDKANSPLHF	TGTGCCAGCAGCCAAGATAAAGCAAATTCACCCCTCCACTTT
-	-	TRBV7-2	TRBJ2-5	CASSLGHSGETQYF	TGTGCCAGCAGCTTAGGACACAGCGGGGAGACCCAGTACTTC
-	TRBD2	TRBV19	TRBJ2-1	CASSPRRRGGMNEQFF	TGTGCCAGTAGTCCCCGGCGGCGGGGGGGCATGAATGAGCAGTTCTTC
-	-	TRBV27	TRBJ1-2	CASSPDRQYRIYGYTF	TGTGCCAGCAGTCCGGACAGACAATACCGAATCTATGGCTACACCTTC
once	TRBD1	TRBV3-1/TRBV3-2	TRBJ2-7	CASSSTGQNYEQYF	TGTGCCAGCAGCAGTACGGGACAGAACTACGAGCAGTACTTC
-	-	TRBV6-5	TRBJ1-5	CASSYSAGSNQPQHF	TGTGCCAGCAGTTACTCTGCAGGGTCCAATCAGCCCCAGCATTTT
-	-	TRBV6-1	TRBJ1-2	CASSEASDSLDTGYTF	TGTGCCAGCAGTGAAGCATCTGACAGCTTGGACACTGGCTACACCTTC